This is a list of T cell receptor beta chains from one sample in a study of blood T cell repertoires in COVID-19. Here immunoSEQ multiplex PCR was the method, and the copy in TCRdb shows in-frame clones only, minus some. This sample has tens of thousands of clones, with roughly four fifths found just once. The sequenced material came from peripheral blood. Source of these receptors: a human donor in a cohort sampled during active COVID-19. Each CDR3 is given with its conserved first and last residue. The D gene is left open where the match is weak. Not every row has a clone size; where given, it reads once, few, many or a size class.

>.|.|TRBJ2-1|TRBV28
TGTGCCAGCAGTTTAACCCCTAGCTCCTACAATGAGCAGTTCTTC
CASSLTPSSYNEQFF
>.|TRBD1|TRBJ1-5|TRBV6-5
TGTGCCGCCCAGCGGACAGGGAATAGCAATCAGCCCCAGCATTTT
CAAQRTGNSNQPQHF
>.|TRBD1|TRBJ1-6|TRBV7-6
TGTGCCAGCAGCTTAGCGGGGACAGGGAAGGATTCACCCCTCCACTTT
CASSLAGTGKDSPLHF
>.|.|TRBJ2-5|TRBV5-5
TGTGCCAGCAGCTCCACAGGGAATGGCGAGACCCAGTACTTC
CASSSTGNGETQYF
>.|TRBD2|TRBJ2-2|TRBV28
TGTGCCAGCTGGAGACCTAGCGGGGGGACTTCGGGGACCGGGGAGCTGTTTTTT
CASWRPSGGTSGTGELFF
>.|.|TRBJ2-5|TRBV10-3
TGTGCCATCAGTGAGACAGGGCTGGAGACCCAGTACTTC
CAISETGLETQYF
>.|.|TRBJ1-5|TRBV29-1
TGCAGCGTTGGGACAGGCAATCAGCCCCAGCATTTT
CSVGTGNQPQHF
>.|.|TRBJ2-7|TRBV5-4
TGTGCCAGCAGCTTGGACTGGACTGGCTCGTACGAGCAGTACTTC
CASSLDWTGSYEQYF
>.|.|TRBJ1-6|TRBV7-3
TGTGCCAGCAGCTCAGGGGACGGATCACCCCTCCACTTT
CASSSGDGSPLHF
>.|.|TRBJ2-1|TRBV5-1
TGCGCCAGCAGCGTCATGGCTTTCGACAATGAGCAGTTCTTC
CASSVMAFDNEQFF
>.|.|TRBJ2-3|TRBV19
TGTGCCAGTACCTCCGGGAGTAGGCCTACAGATACGCAGTATTTT
CASTSGSRPTDTQYF
>.|.|TRBJ2-1|TRBV24-1
TGTGCCACCAGCGAATTAGCGGTGGGAAATGAGCAGTTCTTC
CATSELAVGNEQFF
>.|.|TRBJ2-1|TRBV27
TGTGCCAGCAGTTTACGTTGGTTGCCGGCGGAAGACAATGAGCAGTTCTTC
CASSLRWLPAEDNEQFF
>.|TRBD1|TRBJ1-2|TRBV30
TGTGCCTGGAGTGTACAGGGGAAGATGCCCCCGAATTCCTATGGCTACACCTTC
CAWSVQGKMPPNSYGYTF
>few|.|TRBJ2-2|TRBV11-3
TGTGCCAGCAGCCCACAGGGAACCGGGGAGCTGTTTTTT
CASSPQGTGELFF
>.|TRBD2|TRBJ2-3|TRBV27
TGTGCCAGCAGCTCCCGGGGACTAGCGGGGGGAACAGATACGCAGTATTTT
CASSSRGLAGGTDTQYF